This entry features one T cell receptor beta chain sequence. The clone's antigen remains unknown. No base qualities exist here, and no much larger clone lies one base off it. The germline V gene provides CDR1 MNHNS and CDR2 SASEGT. Including the terminal cysteine and phenylalanine, the CDR3 comprises 14 residues. The kept DNA is CDR3 alone, 42 bases in frame from the first base. V lost 7 bases and J lost 1 base; the stretch between them is 11 bases long. The sample's treatment or condition label, decoded: allogeneic hematopoietic cell transplantation with graft depleted of TCRalphabeta T cells and CD19 B cells. The children who served as transplant recipients had been given grafts of TCRalphabeta/CD19-depleted allogeneic hematopoietic cells. This specimen belongs to a study of T-cell reconstitution after alpha-beta-depleted transplantation in children (dated by TCRdb to the mid-2010s). General notes on the study: Using TCR repertoire profiling, the study followed T-cell immune reconstitution in a quantitative way in children after TCRalphabeta/CD19-depleted allogeneic hematopoietic cell transplantation.

On the study overall, not on this receptor specifically: Apparently early alphabetaT-cell count recovery about two months after transplant reportedly relied on only several hundred rapidly expanded clones derived from non-depleted graft cells. Over the following months the frequencies of hyperexpanded clones went down, and after one year T-cell counts and TCRbeta diversity were mostly credited to newly produced T cells. The high TCRbeta diversity at day 60 in some patients was ascribed to recipient T cells and intrathymic progenitors that had survived conditioning.

Receptors were amplified or captured by PCR. Instrument used: Illumina HiSeq 2500. Molecular barcoding was employed in the preparation of TCR libraries, with unique molecular identifiers being used to normalize TCRbeta repertoire quantification. TCRdb reprocessed the public reads (quality trimming at Q25 with fastp, clone calling with MiXCR) and kept in-frame beta chains. Rows merge per CDR3 protein into single entries with the most common DNA and genes. The sample table holds 540,000 or so distinct CDR3 sequences, of which about 21% were seen once. Roughly 13% of the sample comes from the top ten. Specimen: PBMCs, mostly from graft donor cells, collected 360 days after TCRalphabeta/CD19-depleted stem cell transplant. The clonotype was recovered from a boy younger than two who had a stem cell transplant for acute myeloid leukemia, so the T cells may come from the graft donor. The chain is assembled from TRBV6-1 and TRBJ1-5, and possibly TRBD1, on 6 matching bases. The nucleotide sequence is given as TGTGCCAGCAAAAACAGGGAAAGCAATCAGCCCCAGCATTTT. This translates into CASKNRESNQPQHF.